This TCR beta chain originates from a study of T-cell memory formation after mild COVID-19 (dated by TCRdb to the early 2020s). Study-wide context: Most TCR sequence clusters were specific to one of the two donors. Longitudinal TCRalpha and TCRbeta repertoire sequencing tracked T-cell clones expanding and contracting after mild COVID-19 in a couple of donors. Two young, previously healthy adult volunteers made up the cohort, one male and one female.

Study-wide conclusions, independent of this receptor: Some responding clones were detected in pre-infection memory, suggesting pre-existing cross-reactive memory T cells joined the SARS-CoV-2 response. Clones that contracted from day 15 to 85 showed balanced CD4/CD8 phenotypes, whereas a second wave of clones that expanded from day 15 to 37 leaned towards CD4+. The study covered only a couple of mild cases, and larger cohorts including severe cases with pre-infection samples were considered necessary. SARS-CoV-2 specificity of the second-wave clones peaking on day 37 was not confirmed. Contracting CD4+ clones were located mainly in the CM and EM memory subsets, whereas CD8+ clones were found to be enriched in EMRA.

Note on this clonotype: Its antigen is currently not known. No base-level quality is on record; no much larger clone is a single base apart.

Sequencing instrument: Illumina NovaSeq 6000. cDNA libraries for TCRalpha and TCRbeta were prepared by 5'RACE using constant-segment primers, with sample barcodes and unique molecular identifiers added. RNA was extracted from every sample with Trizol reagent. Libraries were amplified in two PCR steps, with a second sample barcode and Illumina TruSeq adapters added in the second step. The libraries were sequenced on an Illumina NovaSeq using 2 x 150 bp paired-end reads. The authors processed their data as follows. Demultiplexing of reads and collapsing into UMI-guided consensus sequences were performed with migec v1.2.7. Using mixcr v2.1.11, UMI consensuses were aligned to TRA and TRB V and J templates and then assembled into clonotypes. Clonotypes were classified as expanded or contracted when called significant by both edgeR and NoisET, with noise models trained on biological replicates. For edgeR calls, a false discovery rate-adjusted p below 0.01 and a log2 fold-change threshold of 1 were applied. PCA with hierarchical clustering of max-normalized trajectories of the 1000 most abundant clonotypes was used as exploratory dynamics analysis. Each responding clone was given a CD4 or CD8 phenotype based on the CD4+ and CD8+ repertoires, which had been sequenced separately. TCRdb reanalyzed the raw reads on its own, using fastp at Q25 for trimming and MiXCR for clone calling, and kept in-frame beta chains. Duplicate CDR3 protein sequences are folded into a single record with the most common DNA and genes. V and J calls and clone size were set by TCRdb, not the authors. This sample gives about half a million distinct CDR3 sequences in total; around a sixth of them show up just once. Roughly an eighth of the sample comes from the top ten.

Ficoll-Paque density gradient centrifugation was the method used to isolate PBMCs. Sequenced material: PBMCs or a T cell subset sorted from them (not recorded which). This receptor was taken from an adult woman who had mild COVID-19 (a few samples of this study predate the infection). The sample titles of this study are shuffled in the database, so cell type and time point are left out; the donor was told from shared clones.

The DNA is TGTGCCAGCAGTCGGACAGGGCTTAGCACAGATACGCAGTATTTT. Its amino acids are CASSRTGLSTDTQYF. The rearrangement joined TRBV2 to TRBJ2-3, with 8 bases aligning to TRBD1. CDR1 and CDR2, looked up from the germline V gene, are SNHLY and FYNNEI. The CDR3 starts with the cysteine, ends with the phenylalanine, and has 15 residues. Left in the record is the CDR3 DNA by itself, 45 bases read in frame from the first base. Trimming leaves V shorter by 5 bases and J shorter by 0 bases, with the junction holding 4 bases beyond the gene matches.